One and the same sample provided the 11 T cell receptor beta chains below, sequenced in a study of cytomegalovirus exposure and HLA in healthy donors. PCR was performed using 60 Vbeta and 13 Jbeta primers. Measured with immunoSEQ multiplex PCR; TCRdb has only the in-frame clones, and not every one. Here the sample spans 150,000 to 200,000 clones, roughly 77% being singletons. Sequences were obtained from PBMCs. The receptor set was obtained from a woman in her forties in good health and CMV-seropositive.

This chain links TRBV18 with TRBJ2-7; the D is unclear. This CDR3 is built from 13 residues. Trimming shortened V by 3 bases and J by 2 bases, and 8 bases separated the two germline ends. Per germline, CDR1 KGHSH and CDR2 LQKENI. The CDR3 bases are TGTGCCAGCTCACCCCCACCGGCCTACGAGCAGTACTTC. It encodes CASSPPPAYEQYF.

CDR3: CASSLEYGGNTDTQYF. CDR3 bases: TGCGCCAGCAGCTTGGAGTACGGCGGGAACACAGATACGCAGTATTTT. The chain couples TRBV5-1 to TRBJ2-3; D is possibly TRBD2 (6 bases). V was trimmed by 0 bases and J by 2 bases, leaving 13 bases between them. The CDR3 is made up of 16 amino acids. Per the germline V gene, CDR1 is SGHRS and CDR2 is YFSETQ.

The CDR3 nucleotides read TGTGCCAGCAGCCTGAGTAGCGGGGGGAACAATGAGCAGTTCTTC. Translation: CASSLSSGGNNEQFF. The chain links TRBV7-6 to TRBJ2-1, with TRBD2 matching over 10 bases. CDR1 is SGHVS and CDR2 is FNYEAQ in the germline V gene. The V segment lost 5 bases and the J segment 5 bases; nucleotides outside the gene matches: 6. CDR3 length: 15 amino acids.

The chain has TRBV10-3 and TRBJ1-2, with 10 bases matching TRBD1. CDR3 length equals 16 residues. V shed 2 bases, J shed 2 bases, and the junction held 5 bases outside the gene matches. Germline CDR1 is ENHRY and CDR2 is SYGVKD. The CDR3 nucleotides are TGTGCCATCAGTGAGGCCGGGACAGGGGAGAACTATGGCTACACCTTC. Encoded protein: CAISEAGTGENYGYTF.

This clone occurred once. The chain employs TRBV19 and TRBJ1-2, with D tentatively TRBD1 (5 bases). V lost 1 base and J 3 bases, leaving 9 bases between the germline ends. This CDR3 region has 14 residues. Per the germline V gene, CDR1 is LNHDA and CDR2 is SQIVND (reference sequence). CDR3 DNA sequence: TGTGCCAGTAGTATAGGGGAGGGGCACTATGGCTACACCTTC. This encodes CASSIGEGHYGYTF.

DNA for the CDR3: TGCGCCAGCAGCCTCAATGCCGGGACTAGCGGCTACGAGCAGTACTTC. Its translation is CASSLNAGTSGYEQYF. The V call is TRBV4-1, the J call TRBJ2-5; 11 bases map to TRBD2. The DNA end favors TRBJ2-7, so the J call may be wrong. Germline lookup yields CDR1 MGHRA and CDR2 YSYEKL. This CDR3 spans 16 amino acids.

This clone appeared once. This same CDR3 is encoded by further DNA sequences in the sample. The V call is TRBV19, the J call TRBJ2-5; 9 positions agree with TRBD2. The length of the CDR3 is 13 residues. V lost 5 bases to trimming and J lost 3 bases; unmatched junction nucleotides: 1. Germline V gene sequence: CDR1 LNHDA, CDR2 SQIVND (reference sequence). CDR3 amino acids: CASSSSGKETQYF. The CDR3 DNA sequence: TGTGCCAGTAGTTCTAGCGGGAAAGAGACCCAGTACTTC. Combining the CDR3 with reference TRBV19 and TRBJ2-5 gives the whole variable domain DGGITQSPKYLFRKEGQNVTLSCEQNLNHDAMYWYRQDPGQGLRLIYYSQIVNDFQKGDIAEGYSVSREKKESFPLTVTSAQKNPTAFYLCASSSSGKETQYFGPGTRLLVL.

The rearrangement uses TRBV6-5 and TRBJ1-3; 9 nucleotides align to TRBD1. With V trimmed by 6 bases and J by 6 bases, 6 bases remained unmatched. Germline V gene data show CDR1 as MNHEY and CDR2 as SVGAGI. CDR3 length equals 14 residues. Here the CDR3 reads CASRGQGWENTIYF. The CDR3 coding sequence is TGTGCCAGCAGGGGACAGGGCTGGGAAAACACCATATATTTT.

The chain carries TRBV10-3 and TRBJ2-1, with D possibly TRBD2 on 5 matching bases. V lost 9 bases to trimming and J lost 1 base, with 13 bases between them. Per the germline V gene, CDR1 is ENHRY and CDR2 is SYGVKD. This CDR3 has 14 residues. This CDR3 reads CAISEGRSYNEQFF. Written as DNA, the CDR3 is TGTGCCATTAGCGAAGGAAGATCCTACAATGAGCAGTTCTTC.

This sequence joins TRBV30 and TRBJ2-7, with D unclear. Germline V CDR1 and CDR2: GTSNPN, SVGIG (reference sequence). This CDR3 has 12 amino acids. V lost 1 base and J 5 bases, leaving 9 bases between the germline ends. The CDR3 loop is CAWSALGHEQYF. In nucleotides, the CDR3 is TGTGCCTGGAGTGCCCTCGGTCACGAGCAGTACTTC.

The chain has TRBV5-1 and TRBJ2-5; perhaps TRBD1 as D (6 bases). V was shortened by 0 bases and J by 2 bases, with 11 bases between the two germline ends. Germline assignment: CDR1 SGHRS and CDR2 YFSETQ. The CDR3 extends over 15 amino acids. CDR3 coding DNA: TGCGCCAGCAGCTTGGTTACAGGGAGACAAGAGACCCAGTACTTC. Translation: CASSLVTGRQETQYF.